This TCR beta chain was documented in a study of early T cells in non-severe SARS-CoV-2 infection. Study-wide context: Unsorted whole blood bulk RNA was sequenced, with unpaired chains.

TCRdb reprocessed the 5' RACE reads with MiXCR, giving one entry per CDR3 protein. The data contain 120,000 or so distinct CDR3 sequences, around 12% of them singletons. This TCR came from an adult who was a healthcare worker with PCR-confirmed SARS-CoV-2 infection or an uninfected control (not recorded which). Sample: whole blood, taken at baseline.

The CDR3, as DNA: TGCGCCAGCAGCTTTGATACCGGGACAGAATATGAGGAGCTGTTTTTT. As protein: CASSFDTGTEYEELFF. This chain uses TRBV5-1 with TRBJ2-2; 7 positions match TRBD1. Germline CDR1 SGHRS, CDR2 YFSETQ. The CDR3 has 16 amino acids. V lost 2 bases to trimming and J lost 10 bases; unmatched junction nucleotides: 14.